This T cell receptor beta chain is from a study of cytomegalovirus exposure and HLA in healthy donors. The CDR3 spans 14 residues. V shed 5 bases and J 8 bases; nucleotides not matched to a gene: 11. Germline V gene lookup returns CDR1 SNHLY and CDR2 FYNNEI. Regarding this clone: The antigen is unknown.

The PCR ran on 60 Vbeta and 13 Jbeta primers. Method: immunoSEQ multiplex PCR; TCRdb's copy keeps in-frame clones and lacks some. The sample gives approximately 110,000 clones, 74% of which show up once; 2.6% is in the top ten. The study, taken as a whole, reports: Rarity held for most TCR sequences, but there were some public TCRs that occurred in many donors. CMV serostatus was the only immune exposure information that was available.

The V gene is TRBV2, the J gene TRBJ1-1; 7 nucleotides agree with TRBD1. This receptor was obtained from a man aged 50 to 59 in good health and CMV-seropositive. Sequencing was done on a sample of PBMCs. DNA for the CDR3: TGTGCCAGCAGTTCGGACAGGTCACAGAGAGAAGCTTTCTTT. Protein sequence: CASSSDRSQREAFF.